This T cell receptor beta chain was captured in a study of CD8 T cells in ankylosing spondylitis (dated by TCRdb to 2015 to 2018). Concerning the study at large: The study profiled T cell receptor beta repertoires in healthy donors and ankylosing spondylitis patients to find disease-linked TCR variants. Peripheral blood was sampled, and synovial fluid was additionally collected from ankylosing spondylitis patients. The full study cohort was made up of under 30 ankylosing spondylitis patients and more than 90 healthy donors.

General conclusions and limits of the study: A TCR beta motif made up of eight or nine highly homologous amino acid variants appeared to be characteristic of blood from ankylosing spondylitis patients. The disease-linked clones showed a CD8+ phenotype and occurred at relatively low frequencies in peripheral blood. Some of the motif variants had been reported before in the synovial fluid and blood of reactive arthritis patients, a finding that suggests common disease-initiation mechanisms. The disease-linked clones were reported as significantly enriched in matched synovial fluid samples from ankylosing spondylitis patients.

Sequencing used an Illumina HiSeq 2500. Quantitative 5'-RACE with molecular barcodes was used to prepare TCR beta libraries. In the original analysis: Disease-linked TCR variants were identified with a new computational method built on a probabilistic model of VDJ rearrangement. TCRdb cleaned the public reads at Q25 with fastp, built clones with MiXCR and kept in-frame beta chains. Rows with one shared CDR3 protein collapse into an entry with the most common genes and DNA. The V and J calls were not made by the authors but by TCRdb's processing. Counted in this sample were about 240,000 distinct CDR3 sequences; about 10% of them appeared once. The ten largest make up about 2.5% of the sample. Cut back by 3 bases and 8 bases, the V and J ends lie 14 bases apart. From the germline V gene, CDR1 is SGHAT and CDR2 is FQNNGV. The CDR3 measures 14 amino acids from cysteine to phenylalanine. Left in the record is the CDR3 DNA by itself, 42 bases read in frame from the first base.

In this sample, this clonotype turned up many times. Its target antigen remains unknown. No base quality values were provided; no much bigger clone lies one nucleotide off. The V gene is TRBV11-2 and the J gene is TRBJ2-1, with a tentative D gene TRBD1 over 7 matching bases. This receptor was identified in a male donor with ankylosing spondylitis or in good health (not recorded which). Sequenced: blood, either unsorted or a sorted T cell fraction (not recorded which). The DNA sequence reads TGTGCCAGCAGCTTGGAGGGGGCTGGCTATGAGCAGTTCTTC. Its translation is CASSLEGAGYEQFF.